A selection of T cell receptor beta chains follows, all from one sample in a study of regulatory and conventional T cells in breast cancer. TCRdb used MiXCR to reprocess the PCR reads, holding one entry per CDR3 protein. In the table there are fewer than 20,000 distinct CDR3 sequences, approximately 35% of which are singletons. Sequencing used conventional T cells from blood. These receptors were obtained from a female donor in good health. The CDR3 runs from the conserved cysteine through the conserved F or W. A D gene is named only where the DNA matches it firmly. Size is omitted from some rows. Given values are once, few, many or a class for expanded clones.

d_call clone_size j_call v_call cdr3_aa cdr3_nt
. few TRBJ2-7 TRBV3-1 CASSQGGSYYEQYF TGTGCCAGCAGCCAAGGTGGGAGTTACTACGAGCAGTACTTC
TRBD2 . TRBJ2-4 TRBV7-3 CASSFQAGGLDIQYF TGTGCCAGCAGCTTCCAAGCGGGGGGTCTTGACATTCAGTACTTC
. few TRBJ1-6 TRBV28 CASSGDTLNSPLHF TGTGCCAGCAGTGGGGACACCTTAAATTCACCCCTCCACTTT
TRBD1 . TRBJ2-3 TRBV7-2 CASSSHPGTGGTDTQYF TGTGCCAGCAGCTCACACCCCGGGACAGGGGGCACAGATACGCAGTATTTT
. . TRBJ1-4 TRBV6-1 CASSEGGLDEKLFF TGTGCCAGCAGTGAAGGGGGGCTGGATGAAAAACTGTTTTTT
. . TRBJ2-3 TRBV30 CAWSRSDTDTQYF TGTGCCTGGAGTAGGAGCGACACAGATACGCAGTATTTT
TRBD1 . TRBJ2-3 TRBV14 CASSQRDRAFADTQYF TGTGCCAGCAGCCAGCGAGACAGGGCCTTTGCAGATACGCAGTATTTT
TRBD2 medium-sized TRBJ2-5 TRBV3-1 CASSQQLAGDGETQYF TGTGCCAGCAGCCAGCAACTAGCGGGAGATGGAGAGACCCAGTACTTC
. medium-sized TRBJ1-1 TRBV19 CASSIGPKSMNTEAFF TGTGCCAGTAGTATTGGGCCAAAGTCCATGAACACTGAAGCTTTCTTT
. few TRBJ2-2 TRBV7-3 CASSTNTGELFF TGTGCCAGCAGCACTAACACCGGGGAGCTGTTTTTT
. few TRBJ1-6 TRBV9 CASTPTGAGNSPLHF TGTGCCAGCACCCCTACTGGGGCCGGGAATTCACCCCTCCACTTT
. few TRBJ2-1 TRBV6-5 CASSSSRTLNGGLNEQFF TGTGCCAGCAGTTCGTCGCGGACTCTTAACGGGGGCCTTAATGAGCAGTTCTTC
. few TRBJ1-3 TRBV28 CASSLSRGSGNTIYF TGTGCCAGCAGTTTATCCCGGGGCTCTGGAAACACCATATATTTT
. . TRBJ1-1 TRBV6-2/TRBV6-3 CASSYSGLRNTEAFF TGTGCCAGCAGTTACTCGGGGTTACGGAACACTGAAGCTTTCTTT
. medium-sized TRBJ2-1 TRBV5-1 CASSLAGQNNEQFF TGCGCCAGCAGCTTGGCCGGACAGAACAATGAGCAGTTCTTC
. few TRBJ2-1 TRBV7-2 CASSSSRSYNEQFF TGTGCCAGCAGCTCGTCCAGATCCTACAATGAGCAGTTCTTC
. . TRBJ1-5 TRBV19 CASRFQQGGQPQHF TGTGCCAGTAGATTCCAACAGGGCGGACAGCCCCAGCATTTT
. medium-sized TRBJ1-1 TRBV5-1 CASSRPPQGNTEAFF TGCGCCAGCAGCCGTCCTCCCCAGGGAAACACTGAAGCTTTCTTT
. . TRBJ2-1 TRBV7-2 CASSLLSALSYNEQFF TGTGCCAGCAGCTTGCTTAGCGCTCTGTCCTACAATGAGCAGTTCTTC
TRBD1 medium-sized TRBJ1-1 TRBV5-1 CASSGDRVEGTEAFF TGCGCCAGCAGCGGAGACAGGGTCGAGGGCACTGAAGCTTTCTTT
. few TRBJ2-3 TRBV6-2/TRBV6-3 CASKAVGDTQYF TGTGCCAGCAAAGCCGTTGGGGATACGCAGTATTTT
. . TRBJ2-3 TRBV10-3 CAIRTIGGSPDTQYF TGTGCCATCAGAACTATTGGAGGGAGCCCAGATACGCAGTATTTT
TRBD1 . TRBJ1-2 TRBV6-1 CASSGTATNYGYTF TGTGCCAGCAGCGGGACAGCCACTAACTATGGCTACACCTTC
TRBD1 few TRBJ1-5 TRBV2 CASRDGRGPRQPQHF TGTGCCAGCAGGGATGGTAGGGGGCCTAGACAGCCCCAGCATTTT
TRBD2 . TRBJ2-1 TRBV11-3 CASSLGLMATGGQFF TGTGCCAGCAGCTTGGGACTAATGGCTACCGGTGGGCAGTTCTTC
TRBD2 . TRBJ2-2 TRBV3-1 CASSPTRSGGNTGELFF TGTGCCAGCAGCCCAACCCGTAGCGGGGGAAACACCGGGGAGCTGTTTTTT
. few TRBJ2-3 TRBV4-2 CASSQDGDRSDTQYF TGTGCCAGCAGCCAAGACGGGGACCGTTCAGATACGCAGTATTTT
TRBD2 . TRBJ2-3 TRBV7-8 CASSLRRLRLAGTTDTQYF TGTGCCAGCAGCTTACGACGGCTCCGACTAGCGGGAACCACAGATACGCAGTATTTT
TRBD2 . TRBJ2-1 TRBV7-9 CASSPPAGGQFF TGTGCCAGCAGCCCGCCGGCGGGAGGGCAGTTCTTC
. many TRBJ1-1 TRBV7-9 CASSLGPGMNTEAFF TGTGCCAGCAGCTTGGGTCCCGGGATGAACACTGAAGCTTTCTTT
TRBD2 . TRBJ2-7 TRBV2 CASSELAGVGEQYF TGTGCCAGCAGTGAACTAGCGGGAGTTGGCGAGCAGTACTTC
TRBD2 medium-sized TRBJ2-7 TRBV7-2 CASSYRASGSYEQYF TGTGCCAGCAGCTATCGGGCTAGCGGGAGTTACGAGCAGTACTTC
. few TRBJ1-5 TRBV24-1 CATSEGNQPQHF TGTGCCACCAGCGAGGGGAATCAGCCCCAGCATTTT
. few TRBJ2-5 TRBV7-9 CASSRPDSKQETQYF TGTGCCAGCAGCCGCCCGGACAGCAAGCAAGAGACCCAGTACTTC
TRBD2 few TRBJ2-2 TRBV6-5 CASRVKAGTTLTGELFF TGTGCCAGCAGGGTTAAAGCGGGAACCACCTTAACCGGGGAGCTGTTTTTT
. . TRBJ1-3 TRBV6-1 CASSERRGSGNTIYF TGTGCCAGCAGTGAACGAAGGGGCTCTGGAAACACCATATATTTT
. . TRBJ1-1 TRBV7-9 CASTPREGRDTEAFF TGTGCCAGCACCCCTAGGGAGGGGAGGGACACTGAAGCTTTCTTT
. . TRBJ1-2 TRBV5-1 CASSTGQTGNYGYTF TGCGCCAGCAGCACCGGACAGACCGGTAACTATGGCTACACCTTC
. medium-sized TRBJ2-1 TRBV10-3 CAISPTSNYNEQFF TGTGCCATCAGTCCCACTAGTAACTACAATGAGCAGTTCTTC
. . TRBJ2-3 TRBV7-2 CASSLYKGSFGTDTQYF TGTGCCAGCAGCTTGTATAAGGGCAGTTTTGGCACAGATACGCAGTATTTT
. once TRBJ1-6 TRBV15 CATSRDYPGSSSYNSPLHF TGTGCCACCAGCAGAGATTATCCGGGGTCAAGCTCCTATAATTCACCCCTCCACTTT